The rows below give T cell receptor beta chains drawn from one sample of a study of shared clonotypes between healthy human individuals. The protocol was immunoSEQ multiplex PCR, while the TCRdb copy is restricted to in-frame clones and leaves out a portion. The profile shows roughly 2.5 million clones, over 85% of them singletons. Sample: naive CD4+ T cells sorted from blood. These receptor sequences come from a man younger than 35 in good health. Each CDR3 is given with its conserved first and last residue. D genes are given only for firm matches. Clone size is given for some rows only: seen once, a few or many times, or a class if the clone is expanded.

v_call	j_call	clone_size	d_call	cdr3_aa	cdr3_nt
TRBV29-1	TRBJ2-5	.	.	CSVDLLGETQYF	TGCAGCGTTGACCTTCTAGGAGAGACCCAGTACTTC
TRBV6-6	TRBJ1-5	.	.	CASRQGAQGNQPQHF	TGTGCCAGCAGACAAGGGGCTCAGGGTAATCAGCCCCAGCATTTT
TRBV9	TRBJ2-4	.	.	CASSPRAGRETVAKNIQYF	TGTGCCAGCAGCCCCCGAGCGGGTAGGGAGACCGTAGCCAAAAACATTCAGTACTTC
TRBV2	TRBJ2-6	.	.	CASSENRAGANVLTF	TGTGCCAGCAGTGAAAACAGGGCTGGGGCCAACGTCCTGACTTTC
TRBV5-1	TRBJ2-4	.	.	CASSFTGGRLDIQYF	TGCGCCAGCAGCTTCACTGGGGGGAGGTTGGACATTCAGTACTTC
TRBV6-6	TRBJ1-2	few	.	CASSYQGTDGYTF	TGTGCCAGCAGTTACCAGGGGACGGATGGCTACACCTTC
TRBV9	TRBJ2-5	.	.	CASSPRGLGETQYF	TGTGCCAGCAGCCCCCGGGGGCTGGGAGAGACCCAGTACTTC
TRBV6-4	TRBJ2-3	.	.	CASSESFGGAGDTQYF	TGTGCCAGCAGTGAGTCGTTTGGGGGGGCTGGAGATACGCAGTATTTT
TRBV4-1	TRBJ2-1	.	.	CASSQGSGLNYNEQFF	TGCGCCAGCAGCCAAGGGAGCGGGTTAAACTACAATGAGCAGTTCTTC
TRBV6-5	TRBJ1-1	.	.	CASSYGNRAGTEAFF	TGTGCCAGCAGTTACGGGAACAGGGCTGGGACTGAAGCTTTCTTT
TRBV5-4	TRBJ2-2	.	.	CASSLFTEKTGELFF	TGTGCCAGCAGCTTGTTCACAGAAAAAACCGGGGAGCTGTTTTTT
TRBV25-1	TRBJ2-7	.	.	CASSDYSSYEQYF	TGTGCCAGCAGTGACTACAGCTCCTACGAGCAGTACTTC
TRBV11-2	TRBJ2-1	.	.	CASSLEPWGYNEQFF	TGTGCCAGCAGCTTAGAACCCTGGGGTTACAATGAGCAGTTCTTC
TRBV7-9	TRBJ1-4	once	.	CASSPGPQGSEKLFF	TGTGCCAGCAGCCCCGGGCCTCAGGGTTCTGAAAAACTGTTTTTT
TRBV9	TRBJ1-5	.	.	CARNGGGGNQPQHF	TGTGCCCGCAACGGGGGGGGAGGCAATCAGCCCCAGCATTTT
TRBV4-1	TRBJ2-3	.	.	CASSQDSRGGDTQYF	TGCGCCAGCAGCCAAGATTCGAGGGGAGGAGATACGCAGTATTTT
TRBV7-2	TRBJ2-1	once	TRBD1	CASSLVLGTGIQYEQFF	TGTGCCAGCAGCTTAGTCTTAGGGACAGGGATACAATATGAGCAGTTCTTC
TRBV2	TRBJ2-7	.	.	CASSNGWGDEQYF	TGTGCCAGCAGCAATGGGTGGGGAGACGAGCAGTACTTC
TRBV6-1	TRBJ2-1	.	TRBD2	CASSLAGGVYNEQFF	TGTGCCAGTTCCCTTGCGGGGGGGGTATACAATGAGCAGTTCTTC
TRBV7-9	TRBJ2-5	.	.	CASSFTGPQETQYF	TGTGCCAGCAGCTTTACAGGCCCACAAGAGACCCAGTACTTC
TRBV5-4	TRBJ2-3	.	.	CASSLDKLFADTQYF	TGTGCCAGCAGCTTGGATAAGCTCTTCGCAGATACGCAGTATTTT
TRBV27	TRBJ2-7	.	TRBD2	CASSSPDCRLAGDPRHLYEQYF	TGTGCCAGCAGTTCACCCGACTGTAGACTAGCGGGAGACCCCCGCCACCTTTACGAGCAGTACTTC
TRBV11-2	TRBJ2-3	.	TRBD2	CASSPGLARFTDTQYF	TGTGCCAGCAGCCCGGGACTAGCGCGATTCACAGATACGCAGTATTTT
TRBV7-9	TRBJ2-3	.	.	CASSFGGQDTQYF	TGTGCCAGCAGTTTCGGGGGGCAAGATACGCAGTATTTT
TRBV28	TRBJ2-1	.	.	CASRGTGDSYNEQFF	TGTGCCAGCAGAGGGACGGGAGATTCCTACAATGAGCAGTTCTTC
TRBV9	TRBJ2-7	.	TRBD2	CASSVGGGRYEQYF	TGTGCCAGCAGCGTAGGGGGCGGGAGATACGAGCAGTACTTC
TRBV7-3	TRBJ2-1	once	TRBD2	CASSLRGGSYNEQFF	TGTGCCAGCAGCTTGCGGGGGGGCTCCTACAATGAGCAGTTCTTC
TRBV29-1	TRBJ2-1	.	TRBD1	CSVAQGVLYNEQFF	TGCAGCGTTGCTCAGGGGGTGCTATACAATGAGCAGTTCTTC
TRBV6-5	TRBJ1-2	.	.	CASRSTNYGYTF	TGTGCCAGCAGAAGTACTAACTATGGCTACACCTTC
TRBV11-2	TRBJ1-2	.	.	CASTGPRWYGYTF	TGTGCCAGCACGGGACCCAGGTGGTATGGCTACACCTTC
TRBV18	TRBJ1-2	.	TRBD1	CASSESGTEAGYTF	TGTGCCAGTTCTGAATCCGGGACAGAGGCTGGCTACACCTTC